Below are 17 T cell receptor beta chains sequenced from a single sample in a study of cytomegalovirus exposure and HLA in healthy donors. 60 Vbeta and 13 Jbeta primers were used in PCR. The data were produced by immunoSEQ multiplex PCR, yet TCRdb's version contains in-frame clones alone and is incomplete. Its clone listing holds approximately 150,000 clones. Sequenced sample: PBMCs. All receptors derive from a woman between 18 and 29 years old in good health and CMV-seronegative.

The chain combines TRBV11-2 with TRBJ1-4; D unresolved. Germline V gene lookup returns CDR1 SGHAT and CDR2 FQNNGV. Trimming took off 1 base at V and 0 bases at J, with 3 bases between the two ends. The CDR3 is 14 amino acids. The CDR3 DNA follows: TGTGCCAGCAGCTTAGCAACAACTAATGAAAAACTGTTTTTT. Translation: CASSLATTNEKLFF.

The chain employs TRBV7-6 and TRBJ2-5; D is ambiguous. Germline V CDR1 and CDR2: SGHVS, FNYEAQ. V was pared by 4 bases and J by 5 bases, with 14 bases between. The CDR3 has 14 residues. The DNA for the CDR3 is TGTGCCAGCAGCTCCCGGTTCGAGTGGGAGACCCAGTACTTC. It is translated as CASSSRFEWETQYF.

This chain uses TRBV6-5 with TRBJ1-1, with TRBD1 matching over 8 bases. The CDR3 covers 14 residues. In germline, CDR1 is MNHEY, CDR2 SVGAGI. Losses at the gene ends were 8 bases for V and 4 bases for J; bases not matched to a gene: 9. CDR3 amino acids: CASADRGGITEAFF. The CDR3 coding sequence is TGTGCCAGCGCTGACAGGGGAGGGATCACTGAAGCTTTCTTT.

The chain combines TRBV6-5 with TRBJ1-1; a weak D match, TRBD1 (5 bases). Germline CDR1 is MNHEY and CDR2 is SVGAGI. The CDR3 totals 13 residues. V lost 6 bases to trimming and J lost 10 bases, with 18 bases between them. For the CDR3, the DNA is TGTGCCAGCAGCCCGGTCCAGGGCCTCTCAGCTTTCTTT. Protein: CASSPVQGLSAFF.

The chain employs TRBV4-3 and TRBJ2-3; 7 bases line up with TRBD2. This CDR3 is built from 16 residues. Germline CDR1 and CDR2: LGHNA and YSLEER. Trimming at V came to 1 base and at J to 5 bases, leaving 9 bases not matched to a gene. The CDR3 region is CASSQGPRDYIDTQYF. The CDR3 nucleotides read TGCGCCAGCAGCCAAGGCCCCCGGGACTATATAGATACGCAGTATTTT.

This sequence joins TRBV5-1 and TRBJ2-1; 8 positions agree with TRBD2. CDR3 length: 18 residues. V lost 0 bases, J lost 5 bases, and 13 bases stayed unmatched. Germline-derived CDR1 and CDR2 are SGHRS and YFSETQ. The CDR3 sequence: CASSLVSSGSSGNNEQFF. DNA of the CDR3: TGCGCCAGCAGCTTGGTGTCGAGCGGGAGCTCTGGTAACAATGAGCAGTTCTTC.

The rearrangement links TRBV19 to TRBJ2-1; TRBD2 might be the D (6 bases). This CDR3 region has 13 residues. CDR1 is LNHDA and CDR2 is SQIVND in the germline V gene (reference sequence). V was pared by 7 bases and J by 8 bases, with 15 bases between. The CDR3 DNA reads as TGTGCCAGTATGGGCTGGGAGCGGGATGAGCAGTTCTTC. Translation gives CASMGWERDEQFF. Combining the CDR3 with reference TRBV19 and TRBJ2-1 gives the whole variable domain DGGITQSPKYLFRKEGQNVTLSCEQNLNHDAMYWYRQDPGQGLRLIYYSQIVNDFQKGDIAEGYSVSREKKESFPLTVTSAQKNPTAFYLCASMGWERDEQFFGPGTRLTVL.

This chain connects TRBV7-8 to TRBJ2-5; 10 nucleotides match TRBD2. Germline trimming cut 2 bases from V and 5 bases from J; bases unmatched to any gene: 14. Germline assignment: CDR1 SGHVS and CDR2 FQNEAQ. The CDR3 spans 18 residues. In DNA form, the CDR3 reads TGTGCCAGCAGCTTATATCCTAGCGGGGGCCCCTTGGGTGAGACCCAGTACTTC. It specifies CASSLYPSGGPLGETQYF.

The rearrangement uses TRBV6-1 and TRBJ2-5; TRBD1 agrees at 9 bases. Germline CDR1 and CDR2: MNHNS and SASEGT. The CDR3 is 14 amino acids. The junction had 11 bases not matched to a gene; V was cut back by 11 bases and J by 4 bases. This CDR3 is CASWDREPGETQYF. CDR3 bases: TGTGCCTCCTGGGACAGGGAGCCGGGAGAGACCCAGTACTTC.

The chain recombines TRBV5-1 with TRBJ2-7, with a possible D match to TRBD2 (5 bases). V lost 4 bases, J lost 0 bases, and 14 bases lay in between. From germline, CDR1 is SGHRS and CDR2 YFSETQ. CDR3 length equals 15 residues. This chain's CDR3 is CASSKPGSSSYEQYF. The CDR3 DNA reads TGCGCCAGCAGCAAACCGGGATCAAGCTCCTACGAGCAGTACTTC.

This CDR3 reads CAISPTSGTNTGELFF. CDR3 coding DNA: TGTGCCATCAGTCCAACTAGCGGGACGAACACCGGGGAGCTGTTTTTT. V and J are TRBV10-3 and TRBJ2-2; 10 nucleotides match TRBD2. Germline lookup yields CDR1 ENHRY and CDR2 SYGVKD. V shed 5 bases, J shed 0 bases, and the junction held 3 bases outside the gene matches. The CDR3 extends over 16 amino acids.

The V gene is TRBV29-1, the J gene TRBJ2-5; maybe TRBD1 (6 bases). In germline, CDR1 is SQVTM, CDR2 ANQGSEA. V gave up 3 bases and J gave up 9 bases, with 20 bases separating them. This CDR3 comprises 14 residues. The DNA for the CDR3 is TGCAGCGTTGAGCAGGGGTCGGTTGGGTCGGCCCAGTACTTC. Translating gives CSVEQGSVGSAQYF.

The chain has TRBV19 and TRBJ2-2; 8 nucleotides match TRBD1. With V trimmed by 4 bases and J by 7 bases, 5 bases remained unmatched. Germline V gene data show CDR1 as LNHDA and CDR2 as SQIVND (reference sequence). The length of the CDR3 is 14 residues. The CDR3 protein is CASSSQGAGGELFF. The CDR3 nucleotides are TGTGCCAGTAGTAGCCAGGGGGCAGGCGGGGAGCTGTTTTTT. Combining the CDR3 with reference TRBV19 and TRBJ2-2 gives the whole variable domain DGGITQSPKYLFRKEGQNVTLSCEQNLNHDAMYWYRQDPGQGLRLIYYSQIVNDFQKGDIAEGYSVSREKKESFPLTVTSAQKNPTAFYLCASSSQGAGGELFFGEGSRLTVL.

This chain joins TRBV11-2 and TRBJ1-5; D may be TRBD1 (5 bases). This CDR3 contains 13 residues. With 5 bases removed from V and 7 bases from J, the gap between germline ends came to 12 bases. Germline V lookup: CDR1 SGHAT, CDR2 FQNNGV. CDR3 DNA sequence: TGTGCCAGCAGCCTTGGGGCAGGACAGCCCCAGCATTTT. Protein: CASSLGAGQPQHF.

The rearrangement links TRBV7-9 to TRBJ1-1; D possibly corresponds to TRBD1 (5 bases). CDR3 length equals 15 residues. CDR1 SEHNR and CDR2 FQNEAQ come from the germline V gene (reference sequence). Trimming removed 7 bases from V and 7 bases from J, with 22 bases in between. The CDR3 loop reads CASNTYYDGGDEAFF. CDR3 nucleotide sequence: TGTGCCAGCAACACTTATTACGACGGGGGGGATGAAGCTTTCTTT. The full variable domain, with the rest looked up from reference TRBV7-9 and TRBJ1-1, is DTGVSQNPRHKITKRGQNVTFRCDPISEHNRLYWYRQTLGQGPEFLTYFQNEAQLEKSRLLSDRFSAERPKGSFSTLEIQRTEQGDSAMYLCASNTYYDGGDEAFFGQGTRLTVV.

The V and J genes are TRBV6-5 and TRBJ1-2; 9 bases match TRBD1. Per the germline V gene, CDR1 is MNHEY and CDR2 is SVGAGI. This CDR3 comprises 16 residues. Trimming removed 4 bases from V and 6 bases from J; junction bases left unmatched: 12. The CDR3 nucleotides are TGTGCCAGCAGTTCCCGGGACAGGGCATATTCGGATGGCTACACCTTC. Residues: CASSSRDRAYSDGYTF.

The V and J genes are TRBV18 and TRBJ1-5, with 8 bases fitting TRBD1. CDR3 length: 16 amino acids. Losses at the gene ends were 4 bases for V and 2 bases for J; bases not matched to a gene: 7. The germline V gene has CDR1 KGHSH and CDR2 LQKENI. Here the CDR3 reads CASSRDRSGGNQPQHF. CDR3 DNA: TGTGCCAGCTCACGGGACAGGTCCGGGGGCAATCAGCCCCAGCATTTT.